The present TCR beta chain was sequenced within a study of blood T cell repertoires in COVID-19. Study-level background: Both acute and convalescent COVID-19 samples were obtained from the United States, Italy and Spain.

Sequenced by immunoSEQ multiplex PCR; TCRdb stores in-frame clones only, minus some. The sample has 300,000 to 450,000 clones; 88% are singletons. Participant ages covered roughly 18 to 89 years across 20 to 25 US areas. Germline loops: CDR1 SGHTA, CDR2 FQGTGA. Trimming stripped 4 bases from V and 5 bases from J, with 5 bases between. This CDR3 is built from 11 residues. Source material: PBMCs or T cells enriched from blood (not recorded which). The sequence came from a woman under 30 who had recovered from COVID-19. V usage is TRBV7-3 and J usage is TRBJ1-1; possible D gene TRBD1, 5 bases. The CDR3 sequence: CASSSGTEAFF. CDR3 DNA sequence: TGTGCCAGCAGCTCAGGGACTGAAGCTTTCTTT.